This TCR beta chain came from a study of blood T cells in healthy people across ages. Whole-study findings and limits: Researchers judged that diversity estimates from one million T cells fell short of true values.

This CDR3 contains 15 residues. The germline CDR1 and CDR2 sequences are SEHNR and FQNEAQ (reference sequence). V shed 4 bases and J shed 0 bases, with 7 bases lying between them. Then a second PCR, running about 7 to 11 cycles, was carried out with a sample-barcoded 5' primer and a J-beta primer mix. TCRdb reanalysed the 5' RACE reads using MiXCR and keeps one entry per CDR3 protein. The data show some 880,000 distinct CDR3 sequences, about 37% seen once. Each donor gave 9 to 10 milliliters of peripheral blood. Turning to this clonotype: The antigen is unknown.

The sample was blood. This rearrangement joins TRBV7-9 to TRBJ2-6; D remains ambiguous. The TCR comes from a man aged 18 to 35 in good health. The CDR3 nucleotides read TGTGCCAGCAGCTCCGACAACTCTGGGGCCAACGTCCTGACTTTC. Its translation: CASSSDNSGANVLTF.